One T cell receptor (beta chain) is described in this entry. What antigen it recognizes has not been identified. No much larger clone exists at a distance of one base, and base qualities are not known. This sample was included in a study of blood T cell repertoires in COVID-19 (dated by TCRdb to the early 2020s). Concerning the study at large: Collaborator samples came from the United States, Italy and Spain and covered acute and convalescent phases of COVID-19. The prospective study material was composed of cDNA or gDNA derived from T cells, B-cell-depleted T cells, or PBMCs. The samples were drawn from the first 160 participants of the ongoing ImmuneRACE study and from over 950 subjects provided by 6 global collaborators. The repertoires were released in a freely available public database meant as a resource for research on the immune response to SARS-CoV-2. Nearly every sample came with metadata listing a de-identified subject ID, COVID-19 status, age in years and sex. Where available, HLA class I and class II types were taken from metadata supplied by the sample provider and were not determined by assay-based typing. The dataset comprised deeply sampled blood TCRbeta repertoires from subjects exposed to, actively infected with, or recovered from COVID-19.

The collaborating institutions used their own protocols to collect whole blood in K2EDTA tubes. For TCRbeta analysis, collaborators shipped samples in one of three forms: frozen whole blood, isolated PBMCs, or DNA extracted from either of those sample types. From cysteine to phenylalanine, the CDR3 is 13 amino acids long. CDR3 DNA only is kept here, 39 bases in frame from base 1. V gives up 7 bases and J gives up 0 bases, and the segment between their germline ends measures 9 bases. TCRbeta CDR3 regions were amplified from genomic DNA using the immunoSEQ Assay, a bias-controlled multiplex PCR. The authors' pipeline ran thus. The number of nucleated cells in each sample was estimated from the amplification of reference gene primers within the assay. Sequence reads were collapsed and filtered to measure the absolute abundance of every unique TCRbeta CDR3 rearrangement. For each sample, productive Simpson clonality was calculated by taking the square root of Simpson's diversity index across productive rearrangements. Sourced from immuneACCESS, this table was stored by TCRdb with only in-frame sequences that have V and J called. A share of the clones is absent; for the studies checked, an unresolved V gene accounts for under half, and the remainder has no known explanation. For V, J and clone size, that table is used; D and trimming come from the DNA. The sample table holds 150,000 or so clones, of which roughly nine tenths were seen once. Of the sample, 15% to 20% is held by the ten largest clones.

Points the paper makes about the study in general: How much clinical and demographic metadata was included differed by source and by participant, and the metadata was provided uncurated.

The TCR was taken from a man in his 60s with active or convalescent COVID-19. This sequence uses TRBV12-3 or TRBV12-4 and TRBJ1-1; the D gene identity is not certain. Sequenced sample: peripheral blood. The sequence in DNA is TGTGCCAGCACCCTACTTATGAACACTGAAGCTTTCTTT. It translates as CASTLLMNTEAFF.